Listed below are T cell receptor beta chains from one sample, sequenced in a study of vaccination effects on CD4 cells after COVID-19. The assay was immunoSEQ multiplex PCR, and TCRdb's table has in-frame clones only and misses some. The table shows some 52,000 clones, with roughly 79% occurring only once. No antigen has been assigned to these receptors. Sequencing was performed on CD4+ T cells from PBMCs cultured with HCoV-OC43 spike peptides, taken before COVID-19 vaccination. Source of these receptors: a human donor who received a COVID-19 vaccine. CDR3s include the opening cysteine and the closing phenylalanine or tryptophan. A D gene is named only where the DNA matches it firmly. Part of the rows lack a size; the others show once, few, many or a class for expanded clones.

CDR3 DNA: TGCGCCAGCAGCCAAATCCGGGACAGGGGTGGCTACACCTTC
CDR3 protein: CASSQIRDRGGYTF
clone size: -
D gene: TRBD1
J gene: TRBJ1-2
V gene: TRBV4-1

CDR3 DNA: TGTGCCAGCAGTCGTGGGACGGCCCCTGGAAACACCATATATTTT
CDR3 protein: CASSRGTAPGNTIYF
clone size: once
D gene: -
J gene: TRBJ1-3
V gene: TRBV7-2

CDR3 DNA: TGTGCCAGCAGCTTAGCGAACACTGAAGCTTTCTTT
CDR3 protein: CASSLANTEAFF
clone size: few
D gene: -
J gene: TRBJ1-1
V gene: TRBV6-6

CDR3 DNA: TGCAGCGTTGAGTCAGGCGACTATGGCTACACCTTC
CDR3 protein: CSVESGDYGYTF
clone size: -
D gene: -
J gene: TRBJ1-2
V gene: TRBV29-1

CDR3 DNA: TGTGCCAGCAGTCCACTAACACCCAACTATGGCTACACCTTC
CDR3 protein: CASSPLTPNYGYTF
clone size: -
D gene: -
J gene: TRBJ1-2
V gene: TRBV6-5

CDR3 DNA: TGCGCCAGCAGCTTGACACAGGGGGCATCAGAGACCCAGTACTTC
CDR3 protein: CASSLTQGASETQYF
clone size: -
D gene: TRBD1
J gene: TRBJ2-5
V gene: TRBV5-1

CDR3 DNA: TGTGCCAGCAGCGTAGGTACTATGGCAGCCGAGCAGTTCTTC
CDR3 protein: CASSVGTMAAEQFF
clone size: -
D gene: -
J gene: TRBJ2-1
V gene: TRBV9

CDR3 DNA: TGTGCCAGTAGTATAGAGACAGGGGCAAAGACCCAGTACTTC
CDR3 protein: CASSIETGAKTQYF
clone size: -
D gene: TRBD1
J gene: TRBJ2-5
V gene: TRBV19

CDR3 DNA: TGTGCCAGCAGGAAGCAGGGGCATAGCAATCAGCCCCAGCATTTT
CDR3 protein: CASRKQGHSNQPQHF
clone size: -
D gene: -
J gene: TRBJ1-5
V gene: TRBV6-5

CDR3 DNA: TGTGCCAGTAGTCCACAAATCCGAGCGGTTAGCAATCAGCCCCAGCATTTT
CDR3 protein: CASSPQIRAVSNQPQHF
clone size: -
D gene: -
J gene: TRBJ1-5
V gene: TRBV19

CDR3 DNA: TGTGCCAGCAGCTCGCGGGTGGCCGGGGAGCTGTTTTTT
CDR3 protein: CASSSRVAGELFF
clone size: -
D gene: -
J gene: TRBJ2-2
V gene: TRBV21-1

CDR3 DNA: TGCGCCAGCAGCCACAAACCCGGGACTAGCGGGGGCCTAGGAGAAAATGAGCAGTTCTTC
CDR3 protein: CASSHKPGTSGGLGENEQFF
clone size: -
D gene: TRBD2
J gene: TRBJ2-1
V gene: TRBV4-1

CDR3 DNA: TGTGCCAGCACCCTGACAGGGGTAAATTCACCCCTCCACTTT
CDR3 protein: CASTLTGVNSPLHF
clone size: few
D gene: TRBD1
J gene: TRBJ1-6
V gene: TRBV3-1/TRBV3-2

CDR3 DNA: TGTGCCAGCAGCGTAGATCCTCTACGAGATTCACCCCTCCACTTT
CDR3 protein: CASSVDPLRDSPLHF
clone size: -
D gene: -
J gene: TRBJ1-6
V gene: TRBV9

CDR3 DNA: TGTGCCAGCAGCCAGACCCCCTCAGGGAACACCGGGGAGCTGTTTTTT
CDR3 protein: CASSQTPSGNTGELFF
clone size: -
D gene: -
J gene: TRBJ2-2
V gene: TRBV7-6

CDR3 DNA: TGTGCCAGCTCACAAAACCGGGCTACCCTTAGCACAGATACGCAGTATTTT
CDR3 protein: CASSQNRATLSTDTQYF
clone size: once
D gene: -
J gene: TRBJ2-3
V gene: TRBV18

CDR3 DNA: TGTGCCATCCCGGCAGGGGGCAACTACCGCTCTGGGGCCAACGTCCTGACTTTC
CDR3 protein: CAIPAGGNYRSGANVLTF
clone size: -
D gene: TRBD1
J gene: TRBJ2-6
V gene: TRBV10-3

CDR3 DNA: TGTGCCAGCCCAACTAACCCGCGTTGGGCCCTCAAGGGGACAGATACGCAGTATTTT
CDR3 protein: CASPTNPRWALKGTDTQYF
clone size: once
D gene: -
J gene: TRBJ2-3
V gene: TRBV5-8

CDR3 DNA: TGTGCCAGTAGTATAGACGGCAGAAGCAATCAGCCCCAGCATTTT
CDR3 protein: CASSIDGRSNQPQHF
clone size: few
D gene: -
J gene: TRBJ1-5
V gene: TRBV19

CDR3 DNA: TGTGCCAGCAGCCCCGCTCGGGGTAACACCGGGGAGCTGTTTTTT
CDR3 protein: CASSPARGNTGELFF
clone size: -
D gene: -
J gene: TRBJ2-2
V gene: TRBV7-2

CDR3 DNA: TGCGCCAGCAGTACGGGCTCAACTAATGAAAAACTGTTTTTT
CDR3 protein: CASSTGSTNEKLFF
clone size: -
D gene: -
J gene: TRBJ1-4
V gene: TRBV5-1

CDR3 DNA: TGTGCCAGCAGCACGACAGTAGGAGAGACCCAGTACTTC
CDR3 protein: CASSTTVGETQYF
clone size: -
D gene: -
J gene: TRBJ2-5
V gene: TRBV7-8

CDR3 DNA: TGTGCCAGCAGGGTGGGGACAGGGGAATGGGATGAGCAGTTCTTC
CDR3 protein: CASRVGTGEWDEQFF
clone size: -
D gene: TRBD1
J gene: TRBJ2-1
V gene: TRBV2

CDR3 DNA: TGTGCCAGCAGCTTAGGTCGCTCTAGCGTTAGCACCGGGGAGCTGTTTTTT
CDR3 protein: CASSLGRSSVSTGELFF
clone size: -
D gene: -
J gene: TRBJ2-2
V gene: TRBV7-2

CDR3 DNA: TGCGCCAGCAGCTTGGTTGGGGCTGGAAACACCATATATTTT
CDR3 protein: CASSLVGAGNTIYF
clone size: -
D gene: -
J gene: TRBJ1-3
V gene: TRBV5-1

CDR3 DNA: TGTGCCAGTAGTTCTCAAGGGGTTTTTTCCTCTGGAAACACCATATATTTT
CDR3 protein: CASSSQGVFSSGNTIYF
clone size: -
D gene: -
J gene: TRBJ1-3
V gene: TRBV19

CDR3 DNA: TGTGCCAGCAGCCAGGCTATCGGGGACCTTGGCAATTCACCCCTCCACTTT
CDR3 protein: CASSQAIGDLGNSPLHF
clone size: -
D gene: -
J gene: TRBJ1-6
V gene: TRBV7-9

CDR3 DNA: TGTGCCAGCAGCCCCTTCACTGAGACTAGCGGGGGGACGGAGACCCAGTACTTC
CDR3 protein: CASSPFTETSGGTETQYF
clone size: -
D gene: TRBD2
J gene: TRBJ2-5
V gene: TRBV7-9

CDR3 DNA: TGTGCCAGCAGTTATCAGGGGGGGGAGACCCAGTACTTC
CDR3 protein: CASSYQGGETQYF
clone size: -
D gene: -
J gene: TRBJ2-5
V gene: TRBV6-5

CDR3 DNA: TGTGCCAGCAGTTTTGGGGGTAGCACAGATACGCAGTATTTT
CDR3 protein: CASSFGGSTDTQYF
clone size: -
D gene: -
J gene: TRBJ2-3
V gene: TRBV6-5

CDR3 DNA: TGTGCCAGCAGTTTCCGGACTAGCGGGGGGCTTTACTCCTACAATGAGCAGTTCTTC
CDR3 protein: CASSFRTSGGLYSYNEQFF
clone size: -
D gene: TRBD2
J gene: TRBJ2-1
V gene: TRBV6-2/TRBV6-3

CDR3 DNA: TGTGCCACCAGCAGAGATAAGGAAGGCTACACCTTC
CDR3 protein: CATSRDKEGYTF
clone size: -
D gene: -
J gene: TRBJ1-2
V gene: TRBV15

CDR3 DNA: TGTGCCAGTAGTATAGTCGGCGAAAAACTGTTTTTT
CDR3 protein: CASSIVGEKLFF
clone size: -
D gene: -
J gene: TRBJ1-4
V gene: TRBV19

CDR3 DNA: TGTGCCAGCAGCTTATATGGGGGCAGGGAGGCTTTCTTT
CDR3 protein: CASSLYGGREAFF
clone size: -
D gene: -
J gene: TRBJ1-1
V gene: TRBV7-2

CDR3 DNA: TGTGCCAGCAGTTTAACGGCAGGGGGGGCCGTTGGCACAGATACGCAGTATTTT
CDR3 protein: CASSLTAGGAVGTDTQYF
clone size: -
D gene: -
J gene: TRBJ2-3
V gene: TRBV27

CDR3 DNA: TGTGCCAGCAGCCATTGGGGCGGGGAGCTGTTTTTT
CDR3 protein: CASSHWGGELFF
clone size: -
D gene: -
J gene: TRBJ2-2
V gene: TRBV14

CDR3 DNA: TGTGCCAGTAGTATTCTATCGACAGGGGGCGATTCACCCCTCCACTTT
CDR3 protein: CASSILSTGGDSPLHF
clone size: -
D gene: TRBD1
J gene: TRBJ1-6
V gene: TRBV19

CDR3 DNA: TGTGCAGAAGTATCCGGGACCCCAGCCAAAAACATTCAGTACTTC
CDR3 protein: CAEVSGTPAKNIQYF
clone size: -
D gene: -
J gene: TRBJ2-4
V gene: TRBV21-1

CDR3 DNA: TGTGCCAGCAGTTTCCTTGGACAGCAGAACACTGAAGCTTTCTTT
CDR3 protein: CASSFLGQQNTEAFF
clone size: -
D gene: -
J gene: TRBJ1-1
V gene: TRBV28

CDR3 DNA: TGCAGCGTTGTTCGGACAGACTATGGCTACACCTTC
CDR3 protein: CSVVRTDYGYTF
clone size: once
D gene: -
J gene: TRBJ1-2
V gene: TRBV29-1

CDR3 DNA: TGTGCCACCAGTGGGGCGCCGGTGGTAGGGGATACGCAGTATTTT
CDR3 protein: CATSGAPVVGDTQYF
clone size: -
D gene: -
J gene: TRBJ2-3
V gene: TRBV24-1

CDR3 DNA: TGTGCCAGCAGCCCGAGGACAGGATACAATGAGCAGTTCTTC
CDR3 protein: CASSPRTGYNEQFF
clone size: -
D gene: TRBD1
J gene: TRBJ2-1
V gene: TRBV9

CDR3 DNA: TGCGCCAGCAGCTCCTTACAGGGGAACACTGAAGCTTTCTTT
CDR3 protein: CASSSLQGNTEAFF
clone size: -
D gene: -
J gene: TRBJ1-1
V gene: TRBV5-1

CDR3 DNA: TGTGCCAGCACCGAAACCCTCGGACGGCGCAATGGCTACACCTTC
CDR3 protein: CASTETLGRRNGYTF
clone size: -
D gene: -
J gene: TRBJ1-2
V gene: TRBV2

CDR3 DNA: TGTGCCAGCCCCGCGGCTATGAACACTGAAGCTTTCTTT
CDR3 protein: CASPAAMNTEAFF
clone size: -
D gene: -
J gene: TRBJ1-1
V gene: TRBV27

CDR3 DNA: TGCGCCAGCACTAAAACTAGCGGGGCTTACAATGAGCAGTTCTTC
CDR3 protein: CASTKTSGAYNEQFF
clone size: -
D gene: TRBD2
J gene: TRBJ2-1
V gene: TRBV10-2

CDR3 DNA: TGTGCCAGCACCTTGACAGGGGGGTCTAATTCACCCCTCCACTTT
CDR3 protein: CASTLTGGSNSPLHF
clone size: -
D gene: TRBD1
J gene: TRBJ1-6
V gene: TRBV28

CDR3 DNA: TGCGCCAGCAGCTTGGATGGTAGTTATCAGCCCCAGCATTTT
CDR3 protein: CASSLDGSYQPQHF
clone size: -
D gene: -
J gene: TRBJ1-5
V gene: TRBV5-1

CDR3 DNA: TGTGCCAGCAGCTCAGGACAGGCAATGTTGGGGTATGGCTACACCTTC
CDR3 protein: CASSSGQAMLGYGYTF
clone size: -
D gene: TRBD1
J gene: TRBJ1-2
V gene: TRBV3-1/TRBV3-2

CDR3 DNA: TGTGCCTGGAGTAGGACAGTGAACACTGAAGCTTTCTTT
CDR3 protein: CAWSRTVNTEAFF
clone size: once
D gene: -
J gene: TRBJ1-1
V gene: TRBV30

CDR3 DNA: TGTGCCAGCACTACAGGGGTTAGCAATCAGCCCCAGCATTTT
CDR3 protein: CASTTGVSNQPQHF
clone size: few
D gene: TRBD1
J gene: TRBJ1-5
V gene: TRBV28

CDR3 DNA: TGTGCCAGCAGCTCCCCAACCCTTTCTAGCGGTCCTTCCTACAATGAGCAGTTCTTC
CDR3 protein: CASSSPTLSSGPSYNEQFF
clone size: -
D gene: TRBD2
J gene: TRBJ2-1
V gene: TRBV7-2

CDR3 DNA: TGTGCTAGTGGCGACAGGGCGGTTGGCTACACCTTC
CDR3 protein: CASGDRAVGYTF
clone size: few
D gene: TRBD1
J gene: TRBJ1-2
V gene: TRBV12-5

CDR3 DNA: TGTGCCAGCAGCGATGACCCTACGCCCCAGCATTTT
CDR3 protein: CASSDDPTPQHF
clone size: few
D gene: -
J gene: TRBJ1-5
V gene: TRBV6-2/TRBV6-3

CDR3 DNA: TGCGCCAGCAGCTTGGTTGCCGGGAACACTGAAGCTTTCTTT
CDR3 protein: CASSLVAGNTEAFF
clone size: once
D gene: -
J gene: TRBJ1-1
V gene: TRBV5-1

CDR3 DNA: TGTGCCAGTAGTACCCCTGACAGGGGGCCACACTATGGCTACACCTTC
CDR3 protein: CASSTPDRGPHYGYTF
clone size: few
D gene: TRBD1
J gene: TRBJ1-2
V gene: TRBV19

CDR3 DNA: TGTGCCAGCAGTTACTCAGGCCTCTATGGCTACACCTTC
CDR3 protein: CASSYSGLYGYTF
clone size: -
D gene: -
J gene: TRBJ1-2
V gene: TRBV6-2/TRBV6-3

CDR3 DNA: TGTGCCAGCAGTACCCCTTCGAACACAGATACGCAGTATTTT
CDR3 protein: CASSTPSNTDTQYF
clone size: -
D gene: -
J gene: TRBJ2-3
V gene: TRBV6-6

CDR3 DNA: TGCGCCAGCCGACAGGGCCTTAATGAAAAACTGTTTTTT
CDR3 protein: CASRQGLNEKLFF
clone size: -
D gene: TRBD1
J gene: TRBJ1-4
V gene: TRBV5-1

CDR3 DNA: TGTGCCAGCAGCCAAGAGAGACTGCTGAACACTGAAGCTTTCTTT
CDR3 protein: CASSQERLLNTEAFF
clone size: few
D gene: -
J gene: TRBJ1-1
V gene: TRBV3-1/TRBV3-2